These 10 T cell receptor beta chains originate from one sample sequenced in a study of beta chain features in type 1 diabetes. Antigens of these TCRs are unknown. Isolated RNA was reverse transcribed in full, so expressed TCRB transcripts were sequenced. Profiled with immunoSEQ multiplex PCR; TCRdb holds only in-frame clones, not every one. The sample shows roughly 100,000 clones, approximately 30% of them seen only once. Study-wide results and limits: People with Type 1 diabetes carried modestly yet significantly shorter TCRB CDR3s in all four CD4+ subsets.

Input material: central memory CD4+ T cells from blood. The receptors were sampled from a woman under 30 with type 1 diabetes.

The sample holds a few counts of this clone. In the same sample, other DNA sequences code for this CDR3. The chain joins TRBV29-1 to TRBJ1-2, with TRBD1 as a possible D gene (6 bases). V lost 1 base to trimming and J lost 7 bases, with 10 bases between them. CDR1 and CDR2 (germline): SQVTM, ANQGSEA. CDR3 length equals 12 residues. The CDR3 here is CSVEGQGGGYTF. The CDR3 region has the DNA TGCAGCGTTGAAGGTCAAGGGGGTGGCTACACCTTC.

The J gene is TRBJ2-7, the V gene TRBV12-5; TRBD1 aligns across 7 bases. CDR3 length: 18 residues. Germline V lookup: CDR1 LGHNT, CDR2 FRNRAP. The V and J ends lost 0 bases and 7 bases, in that order; junction bases with no gene match: 18. The CDR3 sequence is CASGLVAIRTGGLQEQYF. The CDR3 DNA reads as TGTGCTAGTGGTTTGGTCGCCATCCGGACAGGTGGTCTTCAGGAGCAGTACTTC. Filled out from reference TRBV12-5 and TRBJ2-7, the complete variable domain reads DARVTQTPRHKVTEMGQEVTMRCQPILGHNTVFWYRQTMMQGLELLAYFRNRAPLDDSGMPKDRFSAEMPDATLATLKIQPSEPRDSAVYFCASGLVAIRTGGLQEQYFGPGTRLTVT.

The V gene is TRBV28, the J gene TRBJ2-3, with 7 bases fitting TRBD1. In germline, CDR1 is MDHEN, CDR2 SYDVKM. With 3 bases clipped from V and 1 base from J, the junction kept 7 bases outside the gene matches. The CDR3 sequence is 16 residues long. CDR3 protein: CASSFFPGQGTDTQYF. In DNA, the CDR3 is TGTGCCAGCAGTTTCTTCCCCGGACAGGGCACAGATACGCAGTATTTT. Using reference TRBV28 and TRBJ2-3 for the parts outside the CDR3, the full variable domain is DVKVTQSSRYLVKRTGEKVFLECVQDMDHENMFWYRQDPGLGLRLIYFSYDVKMKEKGDIPEGYSVSREKKERFSLILESASTNQTSMYLCASSFFPGQGTDTQYFGPGTRLTVL.

The chain uses TRBV21-1 and TRBJ1-1; TRBD1, the table's D call, was not compared with the DNA. TRBV21-1 counts as a pseudogene. This CDR3 comprises 13 residues. The chain's CDR3 is CASSFPGYTEAFF. DNA of the CDR3: TGTGCCAGCAGCTTCCCAGGGTACACTGAAGCTTTCTTT.

This clone turned up a few times. The chain employs TRBV2 and TRBJ1-1, with D perhaps TRBD1 (5 bases). V gave up 7 bases and J gave up 5 bases, with 17 bases separating them. This CDR3 comprises 14 residues. Germline values: CDR1 SNHLY, CDR2 FYNNEI. The CDR3 nucleotides are TGTGCCAGCATAAAGGACCACAAGGGGACTGAAGCTTTCTTT. Its translation is CASIKDHKGTEAFF.

The chain recombines TRBV7-9 with TRBJ2-1; 8 bases map to TRBD2. J lost 4 bases, V lost 5 bases, and 4 bases had no gene match. CDR1 and CDR2 from the germline V gene are SEHNR and FQNEAQ (reference sequence). CDR3 length equals 14 residues. CDR3 nucleotide sequence: TGTGCCAGCAGCCCGAGCGGGGGATACAATGAGCAGTTCTTC. As protein: CASSPSGGYNEQFF.

The CDR3 DNA is TGTGCTAGTGGTCCCCAGGGGATAGGCAATCAGCCCCAGCATTTT. Translated: CASGPQGIGNQPQHF. The V and J genes are TRBV12-5 and TRBJ1-5; weak D call: TRBD1 (6 bases). There are 15 residues in the CDR3. V dropped 5 bases and J dropped 2 bases, with 13 bases sitting between them. Germline V gene data show CDR1 as LGHNT and CDR2 as FRNRAP.

The rearrangement joins TRBV2 to TRBJ1-4; D is ambiguous. V was pared by 7 bases and J by 5 bases, with 14 bases between. There are 14 residues in the CDR3. Germline V gene data show CDR1 as SNHLY and CDR2 as FYNNEI. CDR3 amino acids: CASNSGRMNEKLFF. For the CDR3, the DNA is TGTGCCAGCAATTCGGGGAGGATGAATGAAAAACTGTTTTTT.

V and J are TRBV28 and TRBJ2-3; D is undetermined. The V and J ends lost 2 bases and 1 base respectively, with 13 bases between them. Germline V gene data show CDR1 as MDHEN and CDR2 as SYDVKM. The CDR3 extends over 16 amino acids. Here the CDR3 reads CASSLISVTGTDTQYF. CDR3 bases: TGTGCCAGCAGTTTAATCTCGGTAACGGGCACAGATACGCAGTATTTT.

The V gene is TRBV30, the J gene TRBJ1-1, with TRBD1 identical over 8 bases. Trimming took 2 bases from V and 0 from J; bases not matched to a gene: 5. Looked up from germline, CDR1 is GTSNPN and CDR2 is SVGIG (reference sequence). There are 15 residues in the CDR3. This CDR3 is CAWSRAGGLNTEAFF. In DNA, the CDR3 is TGTGCCTGGAGTAGGGCAGGGGGCCTGAACACTGAAGCTTTCTTT. Complete variable domain (other parts from reference TRBV30 and TRBJ1-1): SQTIHQWPATLVQPVGSPLSLECTVEGTSNPNLYWYRQAAGRGLQLLFYSVGIGQISSEVPQNLSASRPQDRQFILSSKKLLLSDSGFYLCAWSRAGGLNTEAFFGQGTRLTVV.